The clone carrying this TCR beta chain has just a few counts. Its target is unknown. Generated by immunoSEQ multiplex PCR, the TCRdb table keeps only in-frame clones and is missing some. The sample includes roughly 4,300 clones, about two thirds seen only once; the top ten take 9%. This entry is derived from a study of T cell repertoires in ileal Crohn's disease. Study summary: MI samples are biopsies from the surgical specimen's proximal margin.

As to time point: proximal margin of the surgical specimen (macroscopically non-inflamed). Study-level findings and limits: Active smokers at surgery had more clonal expansions than non-smokers.

The origin of this receptor is an adult with Crohn's disease. The source material was ileal tissue.

CDR3 sequence reads: CASSSGGDPETQYF. CDR3 in DNA: TGTGCCAGCAGCTCCGGGGGGGATCCAGAGACCCAGTACTTC. The chain combines TRBV7-2 with TRBJ2-5, with 8 bases identical to TRBD2. CDR3 length: 14 amino acids. The junction had 5 bases not matched to a gene; V was cut back by 4 bases and J by 4 bases. The V gene's germline CDR1 is SGHTA and CDR2 FQGNSA. Drawing the rest from reference TRBV7-2 and TRBJ2-5, the complete variable domain is GAGVSQSPSNKVTEKGKDVELRCDPISGHTALYWYRQSLGQGLEFLIYFQGNSAPDKSGLPSDRFSAERTGGSVSTLTIQRTQQEDSAVYLCASSSGGDPETQYFGPGTRLLVL.